This T cell receptor beta chain was observed in a study of OX40 agonist ivuxolimab in advanced cancers. About the study as a whole: Ivuxolimab was a fully human IgG2 agonistic monoclonal antibody targeting the costimulatory receptor OX40 (CD134). Intravenous ivuxolimab was administered to patients every 2 weeks at six dose levels: 0.01, 0.1, 0.3, 1.5, 3 and 10 mg/kg. Among the roughly 50 dose-escalation patients, around 20 had hepatocellular carcinoma, approximately 15 melanoma, 9 renal cell carcinoma and 9 head and neck cancer. In the dose-escalation cohort, 82.7% of patients were male, and the mean age was around 60 years, with a range of roughly 20 to 80. Prior anti-PD-1, anti-PD-L1 or anti-CTLA-4 therapy was permitted, and approximately 39% of dose-escalation patients had received checkpoint inhibitors. Partial responses were achieved by three dose-escalation patients, of whom one had hepatocellular carcinoma and two had cutaneous melanoma. Peripheral TCRbeta sequencing was intended to test whether TCR sequence diversity was altered and clonal T-cell expansion was caused by ivuxolimab. The paper covers the monotherapy dose-escalation part of the phase I ivuxolimab trial, which included N of about 50 patients. Points the paper makes about the study in general: The antigen specificity of the peripheral T cells that underwent clonal expansion was not determined. At doses of 0.1 to 3.0 mg/kg, clonal expansion of both CD4+ and CD8+ T cells in blood was seen between baseline and week 6. Low levels of normalized T-cell clonal expansion were also seen in some nonresponding patients. After ivuxolimab, more expanded clones were found on average in CD8+ T cells than in CD4+ T cells. In partial responders in the 0.1-3.0 mg/kg groups, normalized peripheral clonal expansion was found to be among the lowest, especially among CD8+ T cells.

A word on this clone: Its antigen remains undetermined. No base quality values were provided; no much bigger clone lies one nucleotide off.

The germline V gene supplies CDR1 SGHDT and CDR2 YYEEEE. The CDR3 measures 15 amino acids from cysteine to phenylalanine. The CDR3 DNA has 45 bases and is translated from base 1. Trimming takes 1 base off V and 5 bases off J; junction bases not matched to a gene: 7. The trial excluded patients who had a history of autoimmune disease or were on systemic immunosuppression. Peripheral blood for TCR sequencing was collected from all dose cohorts at baseline, on cycle 4 day 1, and on cycle 7 day 1. The samples were drawn from a first-in-human, open-label, multicenter phase I dose-escalation trial of ivuxolimab. Adults with locally advanced or metastatic head and neck squamous cell, hepatocellular, melanoma or renal cell carcinoma were enrolled in the trial. Before TCR sequencing, CD4+ T cells and CD8+ T cells from peripheral blood were sorted into separate populations. Genomic DNA was isolated from the sorted cells so that the TCRbeta CDR3 region could be sequenced. The immunoSEQ Assay was used to sequence the TCRbeta CDR3 regions. Held by TCRdb, this immuneACCESS table contains in-frame sequences only and omits some clones. Under half of the omission traces to an unresolved V gene where checked; the cause of the rest is unknown. The sample contains about 68,000 clones, about 89% of them found a single time. The leading ten clones occupy about 2.1% of the sample.

The clonotype was recovered from an adult with an advanced solid tumor such as melanoma, head and neck, liver or kidney cancer. Source: CD4+ or CD8+ T cells sorted from blood, taken in a trial of the OX40 agonist ivuxolimab. The rearranged chain carries TRBV5-6 and TRBJ2-5, and TRBD2 aligns with 8 junction nucleotides. The nucleotide sequence reads TGTGCCAGCAGCTTGATTGCGGGGGGCGGGGAGACCCAGTACTTC. This encodes CASSLIAGGGETQYF.